This TCR beta chain emerged from a study of human T cells and chemical hapten exposure. About the research overall: Upper-back patches of 0.01% DPC were read at 6 days. General observations from the study: With regard to DPC sensitization, TCRs above 1 in 1000 frequency did not change.

On this clonotype itself: Its target is not known.

Time point described: patch test 2, 6 weeks after DPC sensitization. Described treatment: therapeutic diphenylcyclopropenone sensitization with weekly scalp DPC. Library construction involved attaching unique molecular identifiers to individual cDNA molecules, which allowed quantitative, reproducible TCR counting. Using its own MiXCR run on the RACE reads, TCRdb lists one record per CDR3 protein. The sample contains 75,000 to 90,000 distinct CDR3 sequences, under 11% of which appear only once. Germline V gene lookup returns CDR1 SEHNR and CDR2 FQNEAQ (reference sequence). V dropped 6 bases and J dropped 1 base, with 13 bases sitting between them. The CDR3 is made up of 15 amino acids.

The V call is TRBV7-9, the J call TRBJ2-1, with D tentatively TRBD1 or TRBD2 (5 bases each). This sequence originates from a woman between 50 and 59 years old with alopecia areata. Some clones in this sample may be carry-over from other donors' samples. The sequencing here drew on whole blood, taken in connection with sensitization to the hapten diphenylcyclopropenone (DPC). The CDR3 loop is CASSPEGSSYNEQFF. DNA for the CDR3: TGTGCCAGCAGTCCCGAGGGGAGTTCCTACAATGAGCAGTTCTTC.